This T cell receptor (beta chain) was sequenced during a study of identical twins. One entry per CDR3 protein results from TCRdb running MiXCR on the 5' RACE reads. The sample has a few hundred thousand distinct CDR3 sequences, under 20% seen once. This clonotype was counted many times. V lost 2 bases and J 8 bases, leaving 10 bases between the germline ends. Germline CDR1 reads MNHNY; CDR2 reads SVGAGI (reference sequence). CDR3 length equals 13 residues. The material sequenced was naive T cells sorted from blood. The chain has TRBV6-6 and TRBJ2-1; D not resolved. This sequence was found in a man aged 45-65 years in good health. The CDR3 reads CASSYTPADEQFF. Here the CDR3 DNA reads TGTGCCAGCAGTTACACGCCAGCCGATGAGCAGTTCTTC.